This T cell receptor beta chain came from a study of CD8 T cells in Susac syndrome. With random hexamers, about 0.5 to 1 ug RNA was reverse transcribed. A multiplex approach, immunoSEQ multiplex PCR, amplified TCR beta CDR3 across 54 Vbeta and 13 Jbeta. One entry per CDR3 protein results from TCRdb running MiXCR on the immunoSEQ multiplex PCR reads. The table lists roughly 110,000 distinct CDR3 sequences, 92% of them singletons. The CDR3 runs 12 residues. The V end lost 6 bases, the J end lost 4 bases, and 9 bases lay between the germline ends. About this clonotype itself: Its matching antigen is unknown.

Study conclusions and caveats: The study conceded that relatively few individuals underwent its TCR sequencing and HLA analysis.

This sequence joins TRBV12-3 or TRBV12-4 and TRBJ2-5; no clear D. The receptor was isolated from a human donor in good health. Material for sequencing was CD4+ T cells from PBMCs. The CDR3 coding sequence is TGTGCCAGCAGCCCAATAATAGAGACCCAGTACTTC. This gives the protein CASSPIIETQYF.